Shown below are 32 T cell receptor beta chains from a single sample sequenced in a study of OX40 agonist ivuxolimab in advanced cancers. TCRdb's copy holds only in-frame clones and misses some; the assay was immunoSEQ multiplex PCR. The sample lists under 80,000 clones, over 75% occurring once. The source material was CD4+ or CD8+ T cells sorted from blood, sampled in a trial of the OX40 agonist ivuxolimab. These receptors originate from an adult with an advanced solid tumor such as melanoma, head and neck, liver or kidney cancer.

Only one count was recorded for this clone. J is TRBJ1-1 and V is TRBV5-1; TRBD1 might be the D (6 bases). Germline V gene lookup returns CDR1 SGHRS and CDR2 YFSETQ. The V end was cut by 4 bases, the J end by 1 base, with 11 bases between. This CDR3 has 14 amino acids. Here the CDR3 DNA reads TGCGCCAGCAGCATCCTACAGGGGAACACTGAAGCTTTCTTT. This sequence encodes CASSILQGNTEAFF.

This clone came up a few times. The chain links TRBV30 to TRBJ1-6; D unclear. Trimming pared 2 bases from V and 8 bases from J, leaving 10 bases between. Germline V gene lookup returns CDR1 GTSNPN and CDR2 SVGIG (reference sequence). There are 13 residues in the CDR3. The CDR3 loop is CAWSTGLDSPLHF. DNA of the CDR3: TGTGCCTGGAGTACTGGGTTGGATTCACCCCTCCACTTT.

The chain recombines TRBV30 with TRBJ2-7; 8 nucleotides match TRBD2. V was clipped by 2 bases and J by 6 bases; unmatched bases: 15. Germline CDR1 GTSNPN, CDR2 SVGIG (reference sequence). This CDR3 region has 16 residues. CDR3: CAWSLAGGLTRIEQYF. In DNA form, the CDR3 reads TGTGCCTGGAGTTTGGCGGGAGGCCTCACGAGGATCGAGCAGTACTTC.

The chain links TRBV11-2 to TRBJ2-2; D possibly matches TRBD1 or TRBD2 (5 bases each). This CDR3 has 15 residues. V shed 0 bases and J shed 7 bases, with 12 bases lying between them. The V gene's germline CDR1 is SGHAT and CDR2 FQNNGV. CDR3 in amino acids: CASSLDGGVGGELFF. Written as DNA, the CDR3 is TGTGCCAGCAGCTTAGATGGGGGAGTTGGCGGGGAGCTGTTTTTT.

The V and J genes are TRBV5-3 and TRBJ2-1; 7 bases are a match to TRBD2. TRBV5-3 is an ORF, with its function uncertain. The CDR3 length is 16 residues. Losses at the gene ends were 0 bases for V and 5 bases for J; bases not matched to a gene: 8. CDR3 residues: CARSLAPGREDNEQFF. CDR3 nucleotides: TGTGCCAGAAGCTTGGCCCCGGGTCGGGAGGACAATGAGCAGTTCTTC.

The CDR3 coding sequence is TGCAGTGCTAGAAAGAGTCGGGAGCAGTACTTC. Encoded protein: CSARKSREQYF. The chain joins TRBV20-1 to TRBJ2-7; D ambiguous. Trimming removed 2 bases at V and 7 bases at J, with 9 bases between. The germline CDR1 and CDR2 sequences are DFQATT and SNEGSKA (reference sequence). The CDR3 consists of 11 residues.

CDR3 coding DNA: TGTGCCAGCAGTTACCAGGGGGTGGCGGATGGCTACACCTTC. Amino acid sequence: CASSYQGVADGYTF. The V gene is TRBV6-6, the J gene TRBJ1-2, with 7 bases aligning to TRBD1. Germline CDR1 MNHNY, CDR2 SVGAGI (reference sequence). V shed 2 bases, J shed 6 bases, and the junction held 6 bases outside the gene matches. CDR3 length: 14 residues.

This clone occurred a few times. This chain uses TRBV5-1 with TRBJ1-2, with no clear D. CDR3 length equals 16 residues. V gave up 5 bases and J gave up 8 bases, with 25 bases separating them. Germline assignment: CDR1 SGHRS and CDR2 YFSETQ. CDR3 DNA sequence: TGCGCCAGCAGGATCGAATATGGCAGGCCGGCGGGAGGCTACACCTTC. It encodes CASRIEYGRPAGGYTF.

The chain links TRBV7-2 to TRBJ2-7; the D is unclear. Germline V gene lookup returns CDR1 SGHTA and CDR2 FQGNSA. V was shortened by 4 bases and J by 6 bases, with 10 bases between the two germline ends. This CDR3 is 12 amino acids long. CDR3 residues: CASSYQTREQYF. CDR3 coding DNA: TGTGCCAGCAGCTACCAGACGCGCGAGCAGTACTTC.

The rearrangement uses TRBV27 and TRBJ1-2; 7 positions agree with TRBD1. Unmatched junction bases numbered 11, after V lost 6 bases and J lost 4 bases. The length of the CDR3 is 15 residues. Germline values: CDR1 MNHEY, CDR2 SMNVEV (reference sequence). CDR3 residues: CASSDLSGQLYGYTF. The CDR3 DNA follows: TGTGCCAGCAGCGACCTTTCGGGACAGCTCTATGGCTACACCTTC.

The chain uses TRBV5-5 and TRBJ2-7; tentative D call: TRBD1 (6 bases). Germline CDR1 reads SGHKS; CDR2 reads YYEKEE (reference sequence). V was pared by 4 bases and J by 4 bases, with 12 bases between. The CDR3 contains 13 residues. This CDR3 is CASSAGVFYEQYF. The DNA of the CDR3 is TGTGCCAGCAGCGCAGGGGTATTTTACGAGCAGTACTTC.

Written as DNA, the CDR3 is TGTGCCAGCTCACCGTCGATGGCCACTGGAAACACCATATATTTT. Translating it yields CASSPSMATGNTIYF. This chain links TRBV18 with TRBJ1-3; no clear D. CDR3 length: 15 residues. Looked up from germline, CDR1 is KGHSH and CDR2 is LQKENI. V was cut by 3 bases and J by 2 bases, with 11 bases left in between.

This clone showed up just once. The rearrangement joins TRBV11-2 to TRBJ2-3; D call uncertain. Germline V CDR1 and CDR2: SGHAT, FQNNGV. Trimming left V 5 bases short and J 2 bases short, with 11 bases between. The length of the CDR3 is 14 residues. CDR3 in DNA: TGTGCCAGCAGCGCTGTAGGATCCACAGATACGCAGTATTTT. Translation gives CASSAVGSTDTQYF. The entire variable domain, with the rest obtained from reference TRBV11-2 and TRBJ2-3, is as follows: EAGVAQSPRYKIIEKRQSVAFWCNPISGHATLYWYQQILGQGPKLLIQFQNNGVVDDSQLPKDRFSAERLKGVDSTLKIQPAKLEDSAVYLCASSAVGSTDTQYFGPGTRLTVL.

This rearrangement joins TRBV7-2 to TRBJ2-7, with 8 bases that match TRBD2. The V gene's germline CDR1 is SGHTA and CDR2 FQGNSA. V shed 4 bases, J shed 6 bases, and the junction held 11 bases outside the gene matches. The CDR3 spans 15 residues. For the CDR3, the DNA is TGTGCCAGCAGCTCAGCCGGGACTAGTTTTGGCGAGCAGTACTTC. This encodes CASSSAGTSFGEQYF.

This chain uses TRBV28 with TRBJ2-7; TRBD2 matches 8 bases. This CDR3 contains 15 residues. V shed 6 bases, J shed 2 bases, and the junction held 9 bases outside the gene matches. In germline, CDR1 is MDHEN, CDR2 SYDVKM. The CDR3 DNA follows: TGTGCCAGCAGCCTACTCGGGGGGGGGACCTACGAGCAGTACTTC. This encodes CASSLLGGGTYEQYF.

The gene calls are TRBV7-2 and TRBJ2-1; 10 bases line up with TRBD1. V shed 4 bases, J shed 0 bases, and the junction held 3 bases outside the gene matches. CDR1 and CDR2 from the germline V gene are SGHTA and FQGNSA. The CDR3 sequence is 16 residues long. This chain's CDR3 is CASSSRTGGSYNEQFF. CDR3 DNA: TGTGCCAGCAGCTCCCGGACAGGGGGCTCCTACAATGAGCAGTTCTTC.

The chain recombines TRBV28 with TRBJ2-3, with a tentative D call TRBD2 (5 bases). V lost 4 bases, J lost 5 bases, and 19 bases lay in between. Germline V gene sequence: CDR1 MDHEN, CDR2 SYDVKM. This CDR3 spans 16 amino acids. Written as DNA, the CDR3 is TGTGCCAGCAGTTCCTCCCTACTAGGAGTGGTAGATACGCAGTATTTT. This codes for CASSSSLLGVVDTQYF.

The rearrangement uses TRBV10-3 and TRBJ2-7; 8 bases line up with TRBD1. CDR1 and CDR2 from the germline V gene are ENHRY and SYGVKD. The V and J ends lost 6 bases and 1 base, in that order; junction bases with no gene match: 5. This CDR3 has 14 amino acids. This CDR3 reads CAISPGQASYEQYF. CDR3 bases: TGTGCCATCAGCCCGGGACAGGCATCCTACGAGCAGTACTTC.

This chain links TRBV2 with TRBJ1-2, with D uncertain. The V gene lost 7 bases and the J gene lost 5 bases, with 11 bases spanning the gap. The CDR3 is made up of 12 amino acids. The germline gives CDR1 SNHLY, CDR2 FYNNEI. CDR3 residues: CASIGRVYGYTF. The CDR3 DNA reads TGTGCCAGCATAGGGCGGGTTTATGGCTACACCTTC.

The rearrangement uses TRBV4-3 and TRBJ2-3; D may correspond to TRBD1 or TRBD2 (5 bases each). Germline loops: CDR1 LGHNA, CDR2 YSLEER. The CDR3 runs to 15 residues. Between the trimmed V and J ends, which lost 1 base and 5 bases, there was a span of 13 bases. The CDR3 coding sequence is TGCGCCAGCAGCCAAGGGCGTGTGAGGGGAGATACGCAGTATTTT. It translates to CASSQGRVRGDTQYF.

The V gene is TRBV19, the J gene TRBJ1-5; 7 bases are shared with TRBD1. Losses at the gene ends were 5 bases for V and 0 bases for J; bases not matched to a gene: 4. The CDR3 is made up of 15 amino acids. CDR1 is LNHDA, CDR2 SQIVND, per germline (reference sequence). Written as DNA, the CDR3 is TGTGCCAGTAGTTCCGGACAGGTTAGCAATCAGCCCCAGCATTTT. This encodes CASSSGQVSNQPQHF. Drawing the rest from reference TRBV19 and TRBJ1-5, the complete variable domain is DGGITQSPKYLFRKEGQNVTLSCEQNLNHDAMYWYRQDPGQGLRLIYYSQIVNDFQKGDIAEGYSVSREKKESFPLTVTSAQKNPTAFYLCASSSGQVSNQPQHFGDGTRLSIL.

This chain joins TRBV7-3 and TRBJ2-7; 11 positions agree with TRBD2. The V gene end was trimmed by 5 bases and the J gene end by 6 bases; junction bases not matched to a gene: 6. The length of the CDR3 is 14 residues. Per germline, CDR1 SGHTA and CDR2 FQGTGA. The CDR3 DNA sequence: TGTGCCAGCAGCCAAGAGGGGACTAGCGGCGAGCAGTACTTC. The encoded protein is CASSQEGTSGEQYF.

V gene TRBV2 combines with J gene TRBJ1-5, with D perhaps matching TRBD1 (5 bases). This CDR3 is built from 13 residues. Per the germline V gene, CDR1 is SNHLY and CDR2 is FYNNEI. The V gene lost 6 bases and the J gene lost 6 bases, with 12 bases spanning the gap. In DNA form, the CDR3 reads TGTGCCAGCAGGGAGGGGCAATTTCAGCCCCAGCATTTT. Its translation is CASREGQFQPQHF.

The chain is built from TRBV28 and TRBJ2-3; a weak D match, TRBD1 (5 bases). Trimming stripped 3 bases from V and 2 bases from J, with 12 bases between. The CDR3 covers 15 residues. Germline V gene data show CDR1 as MDHEN and CDR2 as SYDVKM. The CDR3 DNA reads TGTGCCAGCAGTTTTTCAGGGTCCCTCACAGATACGCAGTATTTT. Its protein product is CASSFSGSLTDTQYF.

The chain joins TRBV7-9 to TRBJ2-3, with D maybe TRBD1 (6 bases). CDR1 and CDR2 from the germline V gene are SEHNR and FQNEAQ (reference sequence). V lost 2 bases, J lost 3 bases, and 9 bases lay in between. The CDR3 has 14 amino acids. In DNA, the CDR3 is TGTGCCAGCAGCTTAAGTCAGGGGACAGATACGCAGTATTTT. It specifies CASSLSQGTDTQYF.

The chain combines TRBV7-2 with TRBJ2-2; D possibly corresponds to TRBD2 (5 bases). This CDR3 region has 14 residues. Germline assignment: CDR1 SGHTA and CDR2 FQGNSA. V lost 5 bases to trimming and J lost 5 bases, with 12 bases between them. CDR3 sequence (DNA): TGTGCCAGCAGCCCTACTAGGTTTACCGGGGAGCTGTTTTTT. As protein: CASSPTRFTGELFF.

This sequence joins TRBV10-3 and TRBJ2-7; TRBD2 aligns across 8 bases. CDR1 is ENHRY and CDR2 is SYGVKD in the germline V gene. Trimming removed 4 bases from V and 7 bases from J; junction bases left unmatched: 9. This CDR3 is built from 14 residues. The CDR3 sequence: CAISGSAGVGEQYF. The CDR3, as DNA: TGTGCCATCAGTGGGTCAGCGGGAGTGGGAGAGCAGTACTTC.

The rearrangement uses TRBV4-1 and TRBJ2-1; 10 bases are a match to TRBD2. With V trimmed by 4 bases and J by 9 bases, 6 bases remained unmatched. This CDR3 region has 14 residues. CDR1 is MGHRA and CDR2 is YSYEKL in the germline V gene. CDR3 in DNA: TGCGCCAGCAGCCCGAGCGGGAGGGCCGTTGAGCAGTTCTTC. Amino acid sequence: CASSPSGRAVEQFF.

The chain joins TRBV6-5 to TRBJ2-1, with a weak D call TRBD2 (6 bases). From germline, CDR1 is MNHEY and CDR2 SVGAGI. V was cut by 6 bases and J by 7 bases, with 19 bases left in between. This CDR3 has 15 amino acids. The chain's CDR3 is CASRSPSVTGNEQFF. DNA for the CDR3: TGTGCCAGCAGATCCCCTAGCGTTACCGGGAATGAGCAGTTCTTC.

The J gene is TRBJ2-7, the V gene TRBV29-1; D uncertain. CDR1 and CDR2 (germline): SQVTM, ANQGSEA. The CDR3 covers 12 residues. The V end lost 4 bases, the J end lost 6 bases, and 13 bases lay between the germline ends. CDR3 residues: CSVGGLGGEQYF. DNA of the CDR3: TGCAGCGTTGGAGGCTTAGGCGGCGAGCAGTACTTC.

This clone has just one count. The chain uses TRBV7-3 and TRBJ1-6; perhaps TRBD1 as D (5 bases). The CDR3 covers 15 residues. CDR1 is SGHTA and CDR2 is FQGTGA in the germline V gene. V was trimmed by 0 bases and J by 10 bases, leaving 13 bases between them. CDR3 protein: CASSLTGASESPLHF. CDR3 DNA: TGTGCCAGCAGCTTAACAGGGGCCAGCGAGTCACCCCTCCACTTT.

The chain couples TRBV5-6 to TRBJ1-2, with D perhaps matching TRBD1 (6 bases). Trimming pared 3 bases from V and 6 bases from J, leaving 15 bases between. The germline gives CDR1 SGHDT, CDR2 YYEEEE. This CDR3 has 14 residues. The CDR3 region is CASSWDPQGNGYTF. The DNA for the CDR3 is TGTGCCAGCAGCTGGGATCCACAGGGAAATGGCTACACCTTC.